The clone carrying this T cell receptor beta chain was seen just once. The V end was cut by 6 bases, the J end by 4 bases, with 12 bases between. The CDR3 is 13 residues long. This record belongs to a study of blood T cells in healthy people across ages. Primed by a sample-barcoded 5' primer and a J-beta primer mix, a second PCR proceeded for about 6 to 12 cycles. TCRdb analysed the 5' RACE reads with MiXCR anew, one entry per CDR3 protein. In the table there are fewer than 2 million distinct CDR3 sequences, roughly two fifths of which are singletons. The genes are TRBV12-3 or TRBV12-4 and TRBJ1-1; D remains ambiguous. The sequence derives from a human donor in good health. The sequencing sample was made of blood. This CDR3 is CASRGARFTEAFF. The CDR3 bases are TGTGCCAGCAGGGGAGCCCGGTTCACTGAAGCTTTCTTT.